This is a list of T cell receptor beta chains from one sample in a study of T cell responses to AZD1222 COVID-19 vaccine. Only in-frame clones appear in the TCRdb table, and some are missing; sequencing was by immunoSEQ multiplex PCR. The sample consists of roughly 100,000 clones, about nine tenths of them appearing once. Source: peripheral blood, taken 28 days after the second AZD1222 dose. Receptor source: an adult who received the AZD1222 COVID-19 vaccine. Both conserved end residues are part of each CDR3. Each record gives: J gene, V gene, D gene, clone size, CDR3 DNA, CDR3 protein. D genes are given only for firm matches. Not every row has a clone size; where given, it reads once, few, many or a size class.

TRBJ2-1,TRBV7-9,TRBD2,-,TGTGCCAGCAGTTCCGGGACTAGCGCCTTGAGCTCCTACAATGAGCAGTTCTTC,CASSSGTSALSSYNEQFF
TRBJ1-2,TRBV12-3/TRBV12-4,-,-,TGTGCCAGCAGTTTAATGGGTAACTATGGCTACACCTTC,CASSLMGNYGYTF
TRBJ1-2,TRBV19,TRBD1,-,TGTGCCAGTACCACAAGGACCGGGACAGGGGGTTTAAACTATGGCTACACCTTC,CASTTRTGTGGLNYGYTF
TRBJ1-2,TRBV13,TRBD1,-,TGTGCCAGCAGTCGGGAGAGGGACAGGGGGCCGAACGACTATGGCTACACCTTC,CASSRERDRGPNDYGYTF
TRBJ2-2,TRBV5-1,TRBD2,-,TGCGCCAGCAGCTTAGCGGGGCGGACCGGGGAGCTGTTTTTT,CASSLAGRTGELFF
TRBJ1-1,TRBV3-1/TRBV3-2,-,-,TGTGCCAGCACCTATGGAACCGGGAACACTGAAGCTTTCTTT,CASTYGTGNTEAFF
TRBJ1-6,TRBV27,-,-,TGTGCCAGCAGTTTGGTCCCGGGACTGAATTCACCCCTCCACTTT,CASSLVPGLNSPLHF
TRBJ2-7,TRBV7-8,-,-,TGTGCCAGCAACGGAAAGGGGGGAGTCTCCTACGAGCAGTACTTC,CASNGKGGVSYEQYF
TRBJ2-7,TRBV12-5,-,-,TGTGCTAGGACGGAGGTCGAGCAGTACTTC,CARTEVEQYF
TRBJ2-2,TRBV18,-,-,TGTGCCAGCTCACCACGGAAGACCGGGGAGCTGTTTTTT,CASSPRKTGELFF
TRBJ2-2,TRBV7-7,-,-,TGTGCTAGCAGCTTAAGCGGAAACACCGGGGAGCTGTTTTTT,CASSLSGNTGELFF
TRBJ2-3,TRBV7-2,TRBD2,-,TGTGCCAGCAGCTTAGGTAGCGGGGGACTAGATACGCAGTATTTT,CASSLGSGGLDTQYF
TRBJ1-6,TRBV7-3,-,once,TGTGCCAGCAGCTTAAATTCACCCCTCCACTTT,CASSLNSPLHF
TRBJ1-2,TRBV13,-,few,TGTGCCAGCAGCCTAAGGGCCACAGGGACGTTCGGCTACACCTTC,CASSLRATGTFGYTF
TRBJ1-5,TRBV5-1,-,-,TGCGCCAGCAGCCTCTTGGGACAAGATAGCAATCAGCCCCAGCATTTT,CASSLLGQDSNQPQHF
TRBJ1-2,TRBV9,-,-,TGTGCCAGCAGCGCAGGGGTCGGTGTCATGAATGGCTACACCTTC,CASSAGVGVMNGYTF
TRBJ2-1,TRBV5-4,-,-,TGTGCCAGCAGCCGACCAGGGGAGCAGTTCTTC,CASSRPGEQFF
TRBJ2-7,TRBV5-4,-,-,TGTGCCAGCAGCTTGGTACGCGGGTGGCAGTCGCGCGAGCAGTACTTC,CASSLVRGWQSREQYF
TRBJ1-2,TRBV7-9,TRBD1,-,TGTGCCAGCAGCTTATTAGACAGGGACGATGGCTACACCTTC,CASSLLDRDDGYTF
TRBJ2-7,TRBV5-4,-,-,TGTGCCAGCAGCTTGGAGCCTTTAAGCTCCTACGAGCAGTACTTC,CASSLEPLSSYEQYF
TRBJ1-2,TRBV19,-,-,TGTGCCACCACGACAGGCAACTATGGCTACACCTTC,CATTTGNYGYTF
TRBJ2-2,TRBV5-1,-,-,TGCGCCAGCAGCTTTTCTTTCCGAACCACCGGGGAGCTGTTTTTT,CASSFSFRTTGELFF
TRBJ2-5,TRBV29-1,TRBD2,-,TGCAGCGTTGAGTCTAGCGGGGGGGTCCAAGAGACCCAGTACTTC,CSVESSGGVQETQYF
TRBJ2-1,TRBV11-3,TRBD2,-,TGTGCCAGCAGCTTAGATGGTAGCGGGAACAATGAGCAGTTCTTC,CASSLDGSGNNEQFF
TRBJ2-2,TRBV9,-,-,TGTGCCAGCAGTATGGACGGGAACACCGGGGAGCTGTTTTTT,CASSMDGNTGELFF
TRBJ1-5,TRBV18,-,-,TGTGCCAGCTCACCCAGGGAGATATCGGGCAATCAGCCCCAGCATTTT,CASSPREISGNQPQHF
TRBJ1-5,TRBV12-3/TRBV12-4,-,-,TGTGCCAGCAGGAGCACGGATCAGCCCCAGCATTTT,CASRSTDQPQHF
TRBJ1-1,TRBV7-9,-,-,TGTGCCAGCAGCGCCCCAGGGAAGGGGAACACTGAAGCTTTCTTT,CASSAPGKGNTEAFF
TRBJ1-3,TRBV6-6,-,once,TGTGCCAGCCAGACGGACGATACTGGAAACACCATATATTTT,CASQTDDTGNTIYF